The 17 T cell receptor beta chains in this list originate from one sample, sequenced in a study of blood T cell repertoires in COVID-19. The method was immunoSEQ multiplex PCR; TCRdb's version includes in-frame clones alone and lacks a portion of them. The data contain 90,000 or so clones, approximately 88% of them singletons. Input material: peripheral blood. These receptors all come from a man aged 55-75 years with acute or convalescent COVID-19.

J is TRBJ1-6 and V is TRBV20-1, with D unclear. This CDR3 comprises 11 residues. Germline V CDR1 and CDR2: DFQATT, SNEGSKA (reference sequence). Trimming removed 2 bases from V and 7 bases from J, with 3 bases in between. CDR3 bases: TGCAGTGCTAGACAGAATTCACCCCTCCACTTT. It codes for CSARQNSPLHF.

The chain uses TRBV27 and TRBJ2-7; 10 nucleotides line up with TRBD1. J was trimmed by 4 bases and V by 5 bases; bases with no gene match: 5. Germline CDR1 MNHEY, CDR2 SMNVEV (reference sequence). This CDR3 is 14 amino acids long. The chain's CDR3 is CASSPGTGEYEQYF. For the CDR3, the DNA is TGTGCCAGCAGTCCCGGGACAGGGGAATACGAGCAGTACTTC.

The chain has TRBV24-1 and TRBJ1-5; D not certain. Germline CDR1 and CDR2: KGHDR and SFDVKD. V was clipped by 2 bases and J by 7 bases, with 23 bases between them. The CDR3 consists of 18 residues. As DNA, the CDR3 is TGTGCCACCAGTGATTCCCGAGGCCGACCCTCTACTAGGCAGCCCCAGCATTTT. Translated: CATSDSRGRPSTRQPQHF.

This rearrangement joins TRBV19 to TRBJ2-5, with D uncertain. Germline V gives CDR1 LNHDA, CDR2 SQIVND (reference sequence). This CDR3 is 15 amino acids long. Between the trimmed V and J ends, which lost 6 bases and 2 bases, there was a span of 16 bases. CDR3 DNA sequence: TGTGCCAGTAGGGAAGACACGACCCGGCAAGAGACCCAGTACTTC. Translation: CASREDTTRQETQYF.

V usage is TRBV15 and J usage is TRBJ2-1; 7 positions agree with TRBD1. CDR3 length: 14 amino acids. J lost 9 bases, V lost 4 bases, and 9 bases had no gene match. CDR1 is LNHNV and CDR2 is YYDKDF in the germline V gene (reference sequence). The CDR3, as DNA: TGTGCCACCAGCAAAGGCAGGGGGTTGAGTGAGCAGTTCTTC. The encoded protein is CATSKGRGLSEQFF.

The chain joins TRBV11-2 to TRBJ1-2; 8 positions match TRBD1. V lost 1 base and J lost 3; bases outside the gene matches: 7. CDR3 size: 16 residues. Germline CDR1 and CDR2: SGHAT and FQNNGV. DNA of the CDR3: TGTGCCAGCAGCTTAGCCCCCGGACAGGGCTACTATGGCTACACCTTC. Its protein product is CASSLAPGQGYYGYTF.

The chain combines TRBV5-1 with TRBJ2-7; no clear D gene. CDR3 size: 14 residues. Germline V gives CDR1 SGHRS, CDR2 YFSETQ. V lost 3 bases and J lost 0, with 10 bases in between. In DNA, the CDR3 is TGCGCCAGCAGCTCAACACGATTCTCCTACGAGCAGTACTTC. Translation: CASSSTRFSYEQYF.

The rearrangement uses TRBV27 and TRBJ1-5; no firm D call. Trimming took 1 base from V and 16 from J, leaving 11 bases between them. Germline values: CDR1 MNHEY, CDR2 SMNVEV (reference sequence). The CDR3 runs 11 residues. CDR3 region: CASSLWLRNHF. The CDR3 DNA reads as TGTGCCAGCAGTTTATGGCTCAGAAATCATTTT.

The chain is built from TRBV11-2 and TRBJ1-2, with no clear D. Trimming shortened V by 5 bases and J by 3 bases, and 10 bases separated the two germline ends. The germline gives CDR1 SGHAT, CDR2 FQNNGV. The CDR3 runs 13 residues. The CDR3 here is CASSLSPDYGYTF. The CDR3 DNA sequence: TGTGCCAGCAGCCTCTCCCCAGACTATGGCTACACCTTC.

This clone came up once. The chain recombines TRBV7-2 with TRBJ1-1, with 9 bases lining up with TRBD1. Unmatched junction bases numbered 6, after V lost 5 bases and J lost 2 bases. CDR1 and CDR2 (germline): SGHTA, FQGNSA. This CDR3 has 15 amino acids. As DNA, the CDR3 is TGTGCCAGCAGCCCGCCACAGGGGGCAAACACTGAAGCTTTCTTT. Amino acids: CASSPPQGANTEAFF.

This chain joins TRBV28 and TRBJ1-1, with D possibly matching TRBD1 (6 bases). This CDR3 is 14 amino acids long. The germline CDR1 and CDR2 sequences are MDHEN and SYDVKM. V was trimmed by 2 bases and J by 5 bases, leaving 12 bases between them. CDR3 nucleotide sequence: TGTGCCAGCAGTTTACACGGGACAAGTACTGAAGCTTTCTTT. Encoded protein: CASSLHGTSTEAFF.

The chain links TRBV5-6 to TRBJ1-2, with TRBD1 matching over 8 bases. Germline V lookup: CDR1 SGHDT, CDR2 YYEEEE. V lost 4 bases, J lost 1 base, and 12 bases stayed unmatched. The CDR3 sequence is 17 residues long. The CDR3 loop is CASSPRTGWLGNYGYTF. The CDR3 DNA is TGTGCCAGCAGCCCCCGGACAGGGTGGCTTGGTAACTATGGCTACACCTTC.

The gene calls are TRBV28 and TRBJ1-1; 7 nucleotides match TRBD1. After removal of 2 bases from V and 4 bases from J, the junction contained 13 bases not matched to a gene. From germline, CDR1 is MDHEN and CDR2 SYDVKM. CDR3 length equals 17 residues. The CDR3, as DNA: TGTGCCAGCAGTTTAGGTTTACAGGGGTCCGGCATCACTGAAGCTTTCTTT. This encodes CASSLGLQGSGITEAFF.

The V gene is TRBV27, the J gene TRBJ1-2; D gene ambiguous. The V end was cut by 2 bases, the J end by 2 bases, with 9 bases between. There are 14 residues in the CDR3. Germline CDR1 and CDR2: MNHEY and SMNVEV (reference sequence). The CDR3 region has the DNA TGTGCCAGCAGTTTAAAAAGCAGGAACTATGGCTACACCTTC. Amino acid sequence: CASSLKSRNYGYTF.

This CDR3 reads CASSQQGRTEKLFF. The CDR3 region has the DNA TGTGCCAGCAGCCAACAGGGACGAACTGAAAAACTGTTTTTT. The chain carries TRBV25-1 and TRBJ1-4, with TRBD1 as a possible D gene (6 bases). Deletions cut 6 bases from V and 7 bases from J, with 15 bases between. The CDR3 length is 14 residues. Germline values: CDR1 MGHDK, CDR2 SYGVNS.

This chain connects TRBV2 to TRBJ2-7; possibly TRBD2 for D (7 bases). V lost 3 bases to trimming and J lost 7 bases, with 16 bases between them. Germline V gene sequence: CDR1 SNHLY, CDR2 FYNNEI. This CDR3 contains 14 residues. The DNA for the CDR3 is TGTGCCAGCAGTGAGGGAGGGTTTCAGGGGGAGCAGTACTTC. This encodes CASSEGGFQGEQYF.

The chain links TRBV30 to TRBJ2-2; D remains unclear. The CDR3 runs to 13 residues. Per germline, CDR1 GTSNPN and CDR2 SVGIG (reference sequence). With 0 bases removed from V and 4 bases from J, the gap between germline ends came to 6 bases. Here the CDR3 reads CAWSVQFTGELFF. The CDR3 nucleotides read TGTGCCTGGAGTGTACAATTCACCGGGGAGCTGTTTTTT.